One sample yielded the 21 T cell receptor beta chains listed below, sequenced in a study of T cell repertoires in cytomegalovirus infection. TCRdb redid the calling of the reads with MiXCR, one entry per CDR3 protein. The sample contains some 300,000 distinct CDR3 sequences, roughly 15% of which appear only once. The sequenced sample was PBMCs. The receptor set was obtained from a human donor in good health (CMV status not recorded). Some clones in this sample may be carry-over from other donors' samples.

The chain has TRBV7-9 and TRBJ2-7; 9 bases are shared with TRBD1. Per germline, CDR1 SEHNR and CDR2 FQNEAQ (reference sequence). CDR3 size: 16 residues. J lost 2 bases, V lost 7 bases, and 12 bases had no gene match. The CDR3 spells CASTNYGTGFTYEQYF. The CDR3 nucleotides are TGTGCCAGCACCAACTATGGGACAGGGTTTACCTACGAGCAGTACTTC.

This chain links TRBV6-6 with TRBJ2-2, with D uncertain. Germline assignment: CDR1 MNHNY and CDR2 SVGAGI (reference sequence). Trimming shortened V by 0 bases and J by 6 bases, and 5 bases separated the two germline ends. CDR3 size: 13 residues. The DNA for the CDR3 is TGTGCCAGCAGTTACTCGAGCTCCGGGGAGCTGTTTTTT. Protein sequence: CASSYSSSGELFF.

This clonotype was detected ten times or more. The chain couples TRBV7-6 to TRBJ2-3; TRBD2 agrees at 7 bases. V trimming: 5 bases; J trimming: 5 bases; junction bases outside the gene matches: 7. Looked up from germline, CDR1 is SGHVS and CDR2 is FNYEAQ. The CDR3 is 14 amino acids. CDR3 protein: CASSPRGDLDTQYF. For the CDR3, the DNA is TGTGCCAGCAGCCCCCGGGGGGACTTAGATACGCAGTATTTT.

This clonotype was seen a handful of times. V usage is TRBV7-9 and J usage is TRBJ2-2; D perhaps matches TRBD1 (6 bases). The V end lost 2 bases, the J end lost 7 bases, and 23 bases lay between the germline ends. CDR1 SEHNR and CDR2 FQNEAQ come from the germline V gene (reference sequence). This CDR3 comprises 18 residues. CDR3 DNA sequence: TGTGCCAGCAGCTTAAATAGGGGACACCGAGTCGTAGGCGGGGAGCTGTTTTTT. It is translated as CASSLNRGHRVVGGELFF.

This clonotype was picked up many times. J is TRBJ2-7 and V is TRBV12-3 or TRBV12-4; 10 bases are a match to TRBD1. J gave up 6 bases and V 5 bases, and 10 bases lay outside the gene matches. The CDR3 spans 15 residues. CDR3 region: CASSLALWTGGEQYF. Written as DNA, the CDR3 is TGTGCCAGCAGTCTGGCTTTATGGACAGGGGGCGAGCAGTACTTC.

The chain links TRBV5-6 to TRBJ2-2; no clear D gene. With 0 bases removed from V and 0 bases from J, the gap between germline ends came to 12 bases. Germline V gives CDR1 SGHDT, CDR2 YYEEEE. This CDR3 region has 17 residues. CDR3 in amino acids: CASSLVTAGANTGELFF. The CDR3 DNA reads as TGTGCCAGCAGCTTGGTTACGGCAGGAGCGAACACCGGGGAGCTGTTTTTT.

This clonotype was counted only a few times. The rearrangement links TRBV27 to TRBJ2-2; TRBD1 is a possible D gene (5 bases). Germline V gene data show CDR1 as MNHEY and CDR2 as SMNVEV (reference sequence). There are 14 residues in the CDR3. The V end was cut by 7 bases, the J end by 6 bases, with 15 bases between. This CDR3 reads CASKETEVPGELFF. The CDR3 DNA follows: TGTGCCAGCAAGGAGACAGAGGTACCCGGGGAGCTGTTTTTT.

This clonotype was detected only a few times. The V gene is TRBV7-9, the J gene TRBJ1-1, with unresolved D. The CDR3 consists of 16 residues. From germline, CDR1 is SEHNR and CDR2 FQNEAQ (reference sequence). V lost 4 bases, J lost 0 bases, and 15 bases lay in between. CDR3 sequence reads: CASSSVSAGLNTEAFF. The CDR3, as DNA: TGTGCCAGCAGCTCAGTAAGCGCGGGATTGAACACTGAAGCTTTCTTT.

This clonotype came up many times. The CDR3 DNA follows: TGTGCCAGCAGCCCGAGTAGGACAGCAAATTCACCCCTCCACTTT. Its protein is CASSPSRTANSPLHF. The V and J genes are TRBV7-2 and TRBJ1-6, with a possible D match to TRBD1 (6 bases). There are 15 residues in the CDR3. Germline V gives CDR1 SGHTA, CDR2 FQGNSA. V lost 5 bases and J lost 7, with 15 bases in between.

The gene calls are TRBV6-5 and TRBJ2-7; weak D call: TRBD1 (6 bases). The CDR3 has 14 amino acids. V was trimmed by 5 bases and J by 7 bases, leaving 18 bases between them. Germline V gene data show CDR1 as MNHEY and CDR2 as SVGAGI. CDR3 DNA: TGTGCCAGCAGTACGGGGACAACATCCGAAGAGCAGTACTTC. It yields the protein CASSTGTTSEEQYF.

J is TRBJ2-1 and V is TRBV4-3, with D perhaps TRBD2 (6 bases). V lost 1 base to trimming and J lost 6 bases, with 19 bases between them. The CDR3 loop spans 17 amino acids. From germline, CDR1 is LGHNA and CDR2 YSLEER. In DNA form, the CDR3 reads TGCGCCAGCAGCCAAGTCCCTCGAGGGGTCGGGGGCAATGAGCAGTTCTTC. Translation: CASSQVPRGVGGNEQFF.

There are many counts of this clonotype. This chain joins TRBV7-2 and TRBJ1-1; unclear D gene. The CDR3 runs to 15 residues. Germline-derived CDR1 and CDR2 are SGHTA and FQGNSA. Trimming took 1 base from V and 1 from J, leaving 10 bases between them. This CDR3 reads CASSLGVGWNTEAFF. The CDR3 DNA is TGTGCCAGCAGCTTAGGCGTGGGCTGGAACACTGAAGCTTTCTTT. Filled out from reference TRBV7-2 and TRBJ1-1, the complete variable domain reads GAGVSQSPSNKVTEKGKDVELRCDPISGHTALYWYRQSLGQGLEFLIYFQGNSAPDKSGLPSDRFSAERTGGSVSTLTIQRTQQEDSAVYLCASSLGVGWNTEAFFGQGTRLTVV.

In this sample, this clonotype turned up many times. CDR3 DNA: TGTGCCAGCAGCCACCGTGAGGGCGAGTACAATGAGCAGTTCTTC. Its protein product is CASSHREGEYNEQFF. V gene TRBV7-2 combines with J gene TRBJ2-1, with D possibly matching TRBD2 (5 bases). CDR1 SGHTA and CDR2 FQGNSA come from the germline V gene. Deletions cut 5 bases from V and 4 bases from J, with 15 bases between. The CDR3 runs 15 residues.

The chain couples TRBV5-4 to TRBJ1-6; no firm D call. V was pared by 0 bases and J by 9 bases, with 10 bases between. This CDR3 comprises 14 residues. CDR1 and CDR2 from the germline V gene are SGHNT and YYREEE (reference sequence). CDR3 region: CASSLGLIASPLHF. In DNA, the CDR3 is TGTGCCAGCAGCTTGGGGCTGATAGCTTCACCCCTCCACTTT.

This clonotype was seen many times. This chain uses TRBV28 with TRBJ2-5; no firm D call. The CDR3 is made up of 12 amino acids. Trimming stripped 7 bases from V and 1 base from J, with 7 bases between. The germline V gene has CDR1 MDHEN and CDR2 SYDVKM. Here the CDR3 DNA reads TGTGCCAGCAAGGCGAGCCAAGAGACCCAGTACTTC. Translation: CASKASQETQYF.

The chain uses TRBV7-9 and TRBJ2-6; D may be TRBD1 (5 bases). The CDR3 loop spans 16 amino acids. The ends were cut back, 1 base at V and 2 bases at J, with 9 bases in the middle. Germline V lookup: CDR1 SEHNR, CDR2 FQNEAQ (reference sequence). The CDR3 is CASSLGIGAGANVLTF. The CDR3 DNA follows: TGTGCCAGCAGCTTAGGTATAGGGGCTGGGGCCAACGTCCTGACTTTC.

The V call is TRBV10-3, the J call TRBJ2-3, with TRBD2 matching 10 bases. This CDR3 comprises 18 residues. Per the germline V gene, CDR1 is ENHRY and CDR2 is SYGVKD. J lost 0 bases, V lost 3 bases, and 9 bases had no gene match. The CDR3 nucleotides read TGTGCCATCAGTGAAGAGCGGGGGGGCCCGCTCAGCACAGATACGCAGTATTTT. Its protein product is CAISEERGGPLSTDTQYF.

This clonotype has a handful of counts. The V gene is TRBV12-3 or TRBV12-4, the J gene TRBJ1-1, with D unclear. The V end lost 4 bases, the J end lost 0 bases, and 12 bases lay between the germline ends. This CDR3 spans 15 amino acids. For the CDR3, the DNA is TGTGCCAGCAGTTCACCGGCGGCCCTGAACACTGAAGCTTTCTTT. It encodes CASSSPAALNTEAFF.

Ten or more counts support this clonotype. The rearrangement uses TRBV7-2 and TRBJ2-1; no definite D call. Germline CDR1 and CDR2: SGHTA and FQGNSA. V was shortened by 1 base and J by 7 bases, with 5 bases between the two germline ends. This CDR3 has 12 amino acids. As DNA, the CDR3 is TGTGCCAGCAGCTTAGTGAGAAATGAGCAGTTCTTC. This sequence encodes CASSLVRNEQFF.

This clonotype showed up many times. The rearrangement joins TRBV7-2 to TRBJ2-1; no clear D. Trimming took 1 base from V and 7 from J, leaving 11 bases between them. The germline V gene encodes CDR1 SGHTA and CDR2 FQGNSA. This CDR3 is built from 14 residues. CDR3 nucleotides: TGTGCCAGCAGCTTAGACCTAGGCAGGAATGAGCAGTTCTTC. As protein: CASSLDLGRNEQFF.

The chain uses TRBV6-1 and TRBJ2-3; D is unresolved. V lost 8 bases, J lost 0 bases, and 12 bases lay in between. This CDR3 contains 14 residues. Germline CDR1 is MNHNS and CDR2 is SASEGT. CDR3 sequence (DNA): TGTGCCAGCCAGGTTGGAATTAGCACAGATACGCAGTATTTT. Translated: CASQVGISTDTQYF.